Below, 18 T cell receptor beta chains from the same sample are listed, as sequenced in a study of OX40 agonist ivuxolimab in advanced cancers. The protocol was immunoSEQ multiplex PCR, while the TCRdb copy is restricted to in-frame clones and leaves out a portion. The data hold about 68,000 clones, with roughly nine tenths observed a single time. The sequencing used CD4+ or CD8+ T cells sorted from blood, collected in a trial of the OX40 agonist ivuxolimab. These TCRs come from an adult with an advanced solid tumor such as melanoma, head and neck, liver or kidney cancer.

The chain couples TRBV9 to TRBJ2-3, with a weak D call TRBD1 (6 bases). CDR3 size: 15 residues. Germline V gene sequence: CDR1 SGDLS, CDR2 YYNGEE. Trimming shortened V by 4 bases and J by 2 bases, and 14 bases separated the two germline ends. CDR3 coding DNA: TGTGCCAGCAGCTTCGGAGGACAGACCACAGATACGCAGTATTTT. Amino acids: CASSFGGQTTDTQYF.

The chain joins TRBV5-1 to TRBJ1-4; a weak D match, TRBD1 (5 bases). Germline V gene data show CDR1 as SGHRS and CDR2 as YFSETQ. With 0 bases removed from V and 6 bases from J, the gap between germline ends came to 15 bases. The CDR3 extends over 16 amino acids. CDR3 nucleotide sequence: TGCGCCAGCAGCTTGGGTGTAGAGGGGTTATATGAAAAACTGTTTTTT. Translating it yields CASSLGVEGLYEKLFF.

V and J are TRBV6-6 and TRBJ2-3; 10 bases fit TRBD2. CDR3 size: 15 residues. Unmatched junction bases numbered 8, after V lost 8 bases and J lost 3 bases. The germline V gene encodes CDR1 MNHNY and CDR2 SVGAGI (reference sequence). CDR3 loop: CASYSGRFSTDTQYF. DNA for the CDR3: TGTGCCAGCTATAGCGGGAGGTTTAGTACAGATACGCAGTATTTT.

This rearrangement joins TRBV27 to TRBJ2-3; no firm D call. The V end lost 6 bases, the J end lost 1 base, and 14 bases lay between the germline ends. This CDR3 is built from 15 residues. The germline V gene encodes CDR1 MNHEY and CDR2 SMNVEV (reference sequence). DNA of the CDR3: TGTGCCAGCAGGTTAGGACGAGGAGGCACAGATACGCAGTATTTT. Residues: CASRLGRGGTDTQYF.

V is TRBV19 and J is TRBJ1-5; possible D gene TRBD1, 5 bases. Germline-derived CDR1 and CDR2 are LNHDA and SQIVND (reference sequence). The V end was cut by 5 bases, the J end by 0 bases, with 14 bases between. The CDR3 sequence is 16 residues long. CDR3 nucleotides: TGTGCCAGTAGTCCCCGGGGGGGGGATAGCAATCAGCCCCAGCATTTT. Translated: CASSPRGGDSNQPQHF.

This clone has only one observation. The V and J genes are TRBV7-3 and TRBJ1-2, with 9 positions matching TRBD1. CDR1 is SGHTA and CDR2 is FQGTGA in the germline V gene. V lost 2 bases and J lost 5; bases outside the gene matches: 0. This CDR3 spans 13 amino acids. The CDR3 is CASSLGQGYGYTF. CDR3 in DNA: TGTGCCAGCAGCTTAGGACAGGGGTATGGCTACACCTTC.

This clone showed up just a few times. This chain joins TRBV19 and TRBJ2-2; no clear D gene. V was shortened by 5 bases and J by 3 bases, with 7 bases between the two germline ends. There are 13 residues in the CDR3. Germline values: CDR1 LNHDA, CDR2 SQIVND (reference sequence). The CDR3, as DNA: TGTGCCAGTAGTCTCTGGGACACCGGGGAGCTGTTTTTT. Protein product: CASSLWDTGELFF.

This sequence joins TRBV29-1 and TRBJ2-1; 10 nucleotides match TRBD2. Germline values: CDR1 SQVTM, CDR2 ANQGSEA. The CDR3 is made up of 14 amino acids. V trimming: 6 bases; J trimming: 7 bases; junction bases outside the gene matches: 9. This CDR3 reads CSVHRELAGNEQFF. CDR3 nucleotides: TGCAGCGTCCACCGGGAACTAGCGGGAAATGAGCAGTTCTTC.

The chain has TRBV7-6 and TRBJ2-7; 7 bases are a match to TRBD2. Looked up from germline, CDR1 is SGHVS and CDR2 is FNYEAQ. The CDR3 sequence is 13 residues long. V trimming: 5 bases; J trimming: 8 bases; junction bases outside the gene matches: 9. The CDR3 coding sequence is TGTGCCAGCAGCCCAGGTCTAGCGGTAAAGCAGTACTTC. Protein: CASSPGLAVKQYF.

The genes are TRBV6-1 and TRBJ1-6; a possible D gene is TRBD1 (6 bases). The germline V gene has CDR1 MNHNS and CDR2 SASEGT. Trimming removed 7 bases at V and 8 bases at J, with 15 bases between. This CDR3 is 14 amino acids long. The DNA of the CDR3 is TGTGCCAGCAAGGGTGAAAGGGGGGATTCACCCCTCCACTTT. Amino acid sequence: CASKGERGDSPLHF.

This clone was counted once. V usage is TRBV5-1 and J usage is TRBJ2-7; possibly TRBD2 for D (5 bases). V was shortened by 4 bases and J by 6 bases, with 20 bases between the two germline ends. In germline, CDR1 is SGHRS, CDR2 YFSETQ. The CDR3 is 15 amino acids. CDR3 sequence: CASSTTPGTPLEQYF. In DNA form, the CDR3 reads TGCGCCAGCAGCACTACGCCGGGAACCCCCCTCGAGCAGTACTTC.

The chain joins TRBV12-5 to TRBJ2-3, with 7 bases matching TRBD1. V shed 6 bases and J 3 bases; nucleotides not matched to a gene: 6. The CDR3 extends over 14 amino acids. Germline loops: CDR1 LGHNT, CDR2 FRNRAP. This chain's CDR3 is CASGPQTGTDTQYF. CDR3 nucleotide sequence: TGTGCTAGTGGGCCTCAGACAGGGACAGATACGCAGTATTTT.

The CDR3 DNA is TGTGCCAGCAGCTGGCCGGGATTTGGGGTAGGGGCCAACGTCCTGACTTTC. Translation: CASSWPGFGVGANVLTF. The gene calls are TRBV5-4 and TRBJ2-6; possibly TRBD2 for D (5 bases). V was clipped by 3 bases and J by 4 bases, with 17 bases between them. The CDR3 sequence is 17 residues long. CDR1 and CDR2 from the germline V gene are SGHNT and YYREEE (reference sequence). The full variable domain, with the rest looked up from reference TRBV5-4 and TRBJ2-6, is ETGVTQSPTHLIKTRGQQVTLRCSSQSGHNTVSWYQQALGQGPQFIFQYYREEENGRGNFPPRFSGLQFPNYSSELNVNALELDDSALYLCASSWPGFGVGANVLTFGAGSRLTVL.

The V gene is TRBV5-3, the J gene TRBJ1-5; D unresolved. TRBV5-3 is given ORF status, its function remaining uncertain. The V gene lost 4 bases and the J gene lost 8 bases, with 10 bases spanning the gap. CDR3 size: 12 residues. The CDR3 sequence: CARSPERKPQHF. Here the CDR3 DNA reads TGTGCCAGAAGCCCAGAAAGAAAGCCCCAGCATTTT.

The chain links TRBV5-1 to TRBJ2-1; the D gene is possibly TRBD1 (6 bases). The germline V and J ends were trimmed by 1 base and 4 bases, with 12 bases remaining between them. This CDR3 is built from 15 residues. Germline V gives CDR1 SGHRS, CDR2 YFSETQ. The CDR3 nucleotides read TGCGCCAGCAGCTTGTTGGGAAGGGGGTACAATGAGCAGTTCTTC. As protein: CASSLLGRGYNEQFF.

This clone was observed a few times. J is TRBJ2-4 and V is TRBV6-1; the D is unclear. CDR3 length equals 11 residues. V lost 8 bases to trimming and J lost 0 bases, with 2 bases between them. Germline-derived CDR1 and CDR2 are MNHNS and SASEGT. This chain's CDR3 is CASSAKNIQYF. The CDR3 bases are TGTGCCAGCTCAGCCAAAAACATTCAGTACTTC.

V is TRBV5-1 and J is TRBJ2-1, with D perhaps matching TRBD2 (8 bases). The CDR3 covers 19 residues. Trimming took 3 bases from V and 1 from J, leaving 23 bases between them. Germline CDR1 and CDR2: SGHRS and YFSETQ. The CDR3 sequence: CASSSRLASGGMSYNEQFF. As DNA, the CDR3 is TGCGCCAGCAGCTCGAGACTAGCGTCAGGGGGTATGTCCTACAATGAGCAGTTCTTC.

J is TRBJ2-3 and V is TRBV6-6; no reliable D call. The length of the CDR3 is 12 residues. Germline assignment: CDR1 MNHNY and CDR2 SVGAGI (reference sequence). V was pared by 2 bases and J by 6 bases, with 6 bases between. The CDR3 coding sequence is TGTGCCAGCAGTTACAGGCTGGATACGCAGTATTTT. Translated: CASSYRLDTQYF.